The T cell receptor beta chain under discussion was sequenced for a study of blood T cell repertoires in COVID-19. The germline V gene encodes CDR1 LGHDT and CDR2 YNNKEL (reference sequence). The CDR3 sequence is 15 residues long. With 1 base clipped from V and 5 bases from J, the junction kept 7 bases outside the gene matches. Only in-frame clones appear in the TCRdb table, and some are missing; sequencing was by immunoSEQ multiplex PCR. The repertoire holds just under 95,000 clones, with about four fifths as singletons. The chain has TRBV3-1 (or the pseudogene TRBV3-2) and TRBJ2-7; 8 bases line up with TRBD1. The sample was peripheral blood. The clonotype originates from a human donor in a cohort sampled during active COVID-19. The CDR3 here is CASSQGTGSYDEQYF. DNA of the CDR3: TGTGCCAGCAGCCAAGGGACAGGGTCGTACGACGAGCAGTACTTC.